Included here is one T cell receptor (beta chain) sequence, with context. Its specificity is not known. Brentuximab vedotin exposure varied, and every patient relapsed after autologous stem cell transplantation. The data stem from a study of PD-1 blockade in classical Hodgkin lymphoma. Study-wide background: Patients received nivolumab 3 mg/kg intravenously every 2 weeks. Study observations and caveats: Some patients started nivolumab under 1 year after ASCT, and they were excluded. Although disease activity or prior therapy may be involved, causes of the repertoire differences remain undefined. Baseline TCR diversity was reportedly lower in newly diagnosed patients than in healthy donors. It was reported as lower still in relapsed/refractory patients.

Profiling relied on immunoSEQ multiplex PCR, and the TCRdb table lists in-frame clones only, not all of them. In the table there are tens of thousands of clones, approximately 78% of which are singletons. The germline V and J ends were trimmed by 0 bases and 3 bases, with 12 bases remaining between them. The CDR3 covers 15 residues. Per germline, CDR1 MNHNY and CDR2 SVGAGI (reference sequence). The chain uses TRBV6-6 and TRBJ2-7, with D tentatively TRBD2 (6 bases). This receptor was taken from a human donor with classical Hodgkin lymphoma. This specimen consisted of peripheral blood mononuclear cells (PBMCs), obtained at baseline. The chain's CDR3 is CASSYSGRNLYEQYF. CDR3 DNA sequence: TGTGCCAGCAGTTACTCGGGGAGGAACCTCTACGAGCAGTACTTC.